This T cell receptor (beta chain) derives from a study of T cell repertoires in MIS-A myocarditis. Produced via immunoSEQ multiplex PCR; TCRdb's table is partial and in-frame only. The data show 15,000 or so clones, 74% seen once. The CDR3 consists of 15 residues. Germline V lookup: CDR1 SNHLY, CDR2 FYNNEI. V trimming: 8 bases; J trimming: 5 bases; junction bases outside the gene matches: 14. Source material: left ventricle heart tissue obtained at autopsy. The genes are TRBV2 and TRBJ1-2; 7 nucleotides agree with TRBD1. The TCR comes from a man younger than 30 with fulminant myocarditis from multisystem inflammatory syndrome in adults (MIS-A) after COVID-19. CDR3 region: CASSGGTDYTYGYTF. The CDR3 bases are TGTGCCAGCTCCGGGGGGACAGATTATACTTATGGCTACACCTTC.